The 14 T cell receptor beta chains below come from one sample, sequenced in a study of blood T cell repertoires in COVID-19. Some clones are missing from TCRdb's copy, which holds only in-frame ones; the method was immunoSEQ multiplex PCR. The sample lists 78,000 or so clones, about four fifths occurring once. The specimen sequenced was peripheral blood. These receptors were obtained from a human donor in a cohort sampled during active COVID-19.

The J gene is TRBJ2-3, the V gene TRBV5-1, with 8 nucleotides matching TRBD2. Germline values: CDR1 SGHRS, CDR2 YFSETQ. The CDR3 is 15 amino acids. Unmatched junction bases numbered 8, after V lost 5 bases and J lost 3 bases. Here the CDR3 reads CASRALSGGTDTQYF. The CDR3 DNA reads TGCGCCAGCAGGGCTCTTTCGGGGGGGACAGATACGCAGTATTTT.

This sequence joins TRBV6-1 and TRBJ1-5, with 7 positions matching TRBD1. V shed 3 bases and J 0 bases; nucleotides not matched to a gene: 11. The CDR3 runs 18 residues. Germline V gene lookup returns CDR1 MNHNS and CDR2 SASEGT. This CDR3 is CASSESSAGGYSNQPQHF. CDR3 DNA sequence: TGTGCCAGCAGTGAGTCGTCGGCAGGGGGATATAGCAATCAGCCCCAGCATTTT.

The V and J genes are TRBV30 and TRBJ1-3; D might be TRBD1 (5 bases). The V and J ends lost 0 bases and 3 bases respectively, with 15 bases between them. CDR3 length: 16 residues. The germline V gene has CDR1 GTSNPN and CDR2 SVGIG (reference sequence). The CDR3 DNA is TGTGCCTGGAGTGTACGGGGGGGTAGAGGTGGAAACACCATATATTTT. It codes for CAWSVRGGRGGNTIYF.

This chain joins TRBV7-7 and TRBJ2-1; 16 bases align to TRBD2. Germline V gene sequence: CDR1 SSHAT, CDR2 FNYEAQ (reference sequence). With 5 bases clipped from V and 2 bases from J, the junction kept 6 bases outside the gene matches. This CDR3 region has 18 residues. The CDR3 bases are TGTGCCAGCAGCCCGGGACTAGCGGGAGGGCAACCCTACAATGAGCAGTTCTTC. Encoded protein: CASSPGLAGGQPYNEQFF.

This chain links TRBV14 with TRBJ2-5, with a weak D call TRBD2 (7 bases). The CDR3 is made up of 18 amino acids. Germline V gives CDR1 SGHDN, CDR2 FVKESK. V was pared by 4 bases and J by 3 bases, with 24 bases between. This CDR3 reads CASSPPRGRGRAEETQYF. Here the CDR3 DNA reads TGTGCCAGCAGCCCCCCCCGAGGGCGGGGGCGAGCTGAAGAGACCCAGTACTTC. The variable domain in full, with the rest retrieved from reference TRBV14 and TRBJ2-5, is EAGVTQFPSHSVIEKGQTVTLRCDPISGHDNLYWYRRVMGKEIKFLLHFVKESKQDESGMPNNRFLAERTGGTYSTLKVQPAELEDSGVYFCASSPPRGRGRAEETQYFGPGTRLLVL.

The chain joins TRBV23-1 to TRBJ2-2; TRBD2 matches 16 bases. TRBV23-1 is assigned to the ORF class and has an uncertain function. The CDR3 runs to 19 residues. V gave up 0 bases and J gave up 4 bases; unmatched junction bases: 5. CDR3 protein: CASSQSGTSGGAGTGELFF. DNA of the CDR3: TGCGCCAGCAGTCAATCGGGGACTAGCGGGGGGGCAGGCACCGGGGAGCTGTTTTTT.

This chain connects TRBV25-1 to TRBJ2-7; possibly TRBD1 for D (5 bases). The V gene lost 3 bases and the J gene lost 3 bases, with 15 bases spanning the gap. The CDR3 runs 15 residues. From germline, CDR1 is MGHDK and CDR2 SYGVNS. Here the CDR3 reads CASSDGKRGGYEQYF. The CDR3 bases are TGTGCCAGCAGTGATGGGAAAAGGGGTGGCTACGAGCAGTACTTC.

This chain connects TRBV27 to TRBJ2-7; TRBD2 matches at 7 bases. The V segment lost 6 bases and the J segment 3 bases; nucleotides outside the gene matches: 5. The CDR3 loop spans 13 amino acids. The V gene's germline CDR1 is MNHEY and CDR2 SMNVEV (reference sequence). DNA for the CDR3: TGTGCCAGCAGGGGAGGGAAGGGCTACGAGCAGTACTTC. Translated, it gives CASRGGKGYEQYF.

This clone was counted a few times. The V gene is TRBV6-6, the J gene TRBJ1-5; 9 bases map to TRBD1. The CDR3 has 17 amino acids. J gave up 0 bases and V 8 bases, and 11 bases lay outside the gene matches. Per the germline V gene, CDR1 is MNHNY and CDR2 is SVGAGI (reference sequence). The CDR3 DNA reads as TGTGCCAGCTGTCCGGGACAGGGCATGTCTAGCAATCAGCCCCAGCATTTT. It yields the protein CASCPGQGMSSNQPQHF.

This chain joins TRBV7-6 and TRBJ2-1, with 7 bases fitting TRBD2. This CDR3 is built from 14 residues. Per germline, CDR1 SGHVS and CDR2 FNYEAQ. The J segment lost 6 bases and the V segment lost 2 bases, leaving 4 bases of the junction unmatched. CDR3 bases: TGTGCCAGCAGCTTACCCCTAGCGGCCAATGAGCAGTTCTTC. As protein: CASSLPLAANEQFF. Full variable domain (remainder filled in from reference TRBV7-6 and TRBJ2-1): GAGVSQSPRYKVTKRGQDVALRCDPISGHVSLYWYRQALGQGPEFLTYFNYEAQQDKSGLPNDRFSAERPEGSISTLTIQRTEQRDSAMYRCASSLPLAANEQFFGPGTRLTVL.

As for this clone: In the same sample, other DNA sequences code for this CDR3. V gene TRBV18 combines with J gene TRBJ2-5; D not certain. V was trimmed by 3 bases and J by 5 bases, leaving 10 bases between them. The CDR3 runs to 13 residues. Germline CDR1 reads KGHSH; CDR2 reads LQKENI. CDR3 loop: CASSPDMLETQYF. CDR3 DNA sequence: TGTGCCAGCTCACCTGACATGTTGGAGACCCAGTACTTC.

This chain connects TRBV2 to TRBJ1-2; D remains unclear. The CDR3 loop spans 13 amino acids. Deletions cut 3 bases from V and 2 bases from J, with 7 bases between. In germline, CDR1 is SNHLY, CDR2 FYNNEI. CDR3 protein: CASSDGENYGYTF. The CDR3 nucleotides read TGTGCCAGCAGTGATGGAGAGAACTATGGCTACACCTTC.

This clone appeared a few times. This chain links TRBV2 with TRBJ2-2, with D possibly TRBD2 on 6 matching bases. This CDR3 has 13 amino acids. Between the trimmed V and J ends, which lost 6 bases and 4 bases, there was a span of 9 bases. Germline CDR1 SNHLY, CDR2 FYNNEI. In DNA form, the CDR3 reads TGTGCCAGCAGGGGGACTGGCACCGGGGAGCTGTTTTTT. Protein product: CASRGTGTGELFF.

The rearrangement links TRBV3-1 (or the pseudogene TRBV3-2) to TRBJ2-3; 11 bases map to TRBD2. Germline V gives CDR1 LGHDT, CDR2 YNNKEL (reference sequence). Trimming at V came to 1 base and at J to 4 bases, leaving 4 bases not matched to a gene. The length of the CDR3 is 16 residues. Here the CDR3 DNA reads TGTGCCAGCAGCCAAGGGGTAGCGGGGGGGGCAGATACGCAGTATTTT. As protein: CASSQGVAGGADTQYF.